A single sample gave rise to the 17 T cell receptor beta chains below, sequenced in a study of blood T cell repertoires in COVID-19. Some clones are missing from TCRdb's copy, which holds only in-frame ones; the method was immunoSEQ multiplex PCR. The sample lists tens of thousands of clones, around 74% seen once, with about 6% in the top ten. The sequenced sample was peripheral blood. These TCRs come from a woman between 50 and 59 years old with active or convalescent COVID-19.

The V and J genes are TRBV11-2 and TRBJ2-1, with 9 bases lining up with TRBD2. V trimming: 6 bases; J trimming: 2 bases; junction bases outside the gene matches: 5. CDR3 size: 15 residues. Per the germline V gene, CDR1 is SGHAT and CDR2 is FQNNGV. The DNA for the CDR3 is TGTGCCAGCAGTTTTAGCGGGAGAGCCTACAATGAGCAGTTCTTC. Translation gives CASSFSGRAYNEQFF.

This clone appeared a few times. The chain recombines TRBV5-6 with TRBJ1-4; D perhaps matches TRBD1 (6 bases). CDR3 length: 15 amino acids. Per the germline V gene, CDR1 is SGHDT and CDR2 is YYEEEE. V was trimmed by 0 bases and J by 5 bases, leaving 11 bases between them. CDR3 region: CASSLVGQMNEKLFF. In DNA form, the CDR3 reads TGTGCCAGCAGCTTGGTAGGACAGATGAATGAAAAACTGTTTTTT.

This sequence joins TRBV4-3 and TRBJ2-1; 8 positions agree with TRBD2. V trimming: 5 bases; J trimming: 4 bases; junction bases outside the gene matches: 1. Germline V gene data show CDR1 as LGHNA and CDR2 as YSLEER. The CDR3 totals 13 residues. The CDR3 DNA reads as TGCGCCAGCAGCGCTAGCGGGTACAATGAGCAGTTCTTC. Protein sequence: CASSASGYNEQFF.

In its sample, this clone was seen a few times. The V gene is TRBV5-4, the J gene TRBJ1-1, with 10 bases that match TRBD1. Germline V gene sequence: CDR1 SGHNT, CDR2 YYREEE (reference sequence). The CDR3 sequence is 16 residues long. V dropped 0 bases and J dropped 3; count of bases not matched to a gene: 5. DNA of the CDR3: TGTGCCAGCAGCTTGGCCACCGGGACAGGGGACACTGAAGCTTTCTTT. It specifies CASSLATGTGDTEAFF.

The chain couples TRBV19 to TRBJ2-2, with D possibly TRBD1 on 6 matching bases. CDR3 length: 14 amino acids. Germline V lookup: CDR1 LNHDA, CDR2 SQIVND (reference sequence). V was clipped by 6 bases and J by 7 bases, with 15 bases between them. The CDR3 sequence is CASRTRQAHGELFF. Here the CDR3 DNA reads TGTGCCAGTAGAACTCGACAGGCCCACGGGGAGCTGTTTTTT.

The V call is TRBV25-1, the J call TRBJ2-2; 10 nucleotides align to TRBD1. The CDR3 sequence is 17 residues long. Germline V gives CDR1 MGHDK, CDR2 SYGVNS. Germline trimming cut 6 bases from V and 6 bases from J; bases unmatched to any gene: 13. The CDR3 region has the DNA TGTGCCAGCAGCGCCCCTCGGACAGGGGGTATCGCCGGGGAGCTGTTTTTT. Its translation is CASSAPRTGGIAGELFF.

The chain is built from TRBV4-1 and TRBJ1-5, with 9 bases fitting TRBD1. CDR1 is MGHRA and CDR2 is YSYEKL in the germline V gene. The CDR3 is 17 amino acids. V was clipped by 3 bases and J by 4 bases; unmatched bases: 10. The CDR3 nucleotides read TGCGCCAGCAGCCATATATACAGGGGGCGGAGGAATCAGCCCCAGCATTTT. It specifies CASSHIYRGRRNQPQHF.

This rearrangement joins TRBV7-3 to TRBJ2-1, with D uncertain. Germline V gene lookup returns CDR1 SGHTA and CDR2 FQGTGA. This CDR3 has 13 residues. Trimming pared 6 bases from V and 6 bases from J, leaving 12 bases between. The CDR3 region is CASSHRTGNEQFF. The CDR3, as DNA: TGTGCCAGCAGTCACCGAACGGGCAATGAGCAGTTCTTC.

J is TRBJ2-1 and V is TRBV5-1; 11 positions agree with TRBD2. The CDR3 runs 15 residues. After removal of 4 bases from V and 1 base from J, the junction contained 1 base not matched to a gene. Germline V gene lookup returns CDR1 SGHRS and CDR2 YFSETQ. This chain's CDR3 is CASSRLAGSYNEQFF. In DNA form, the CDR3 reads TGCGCCAGCAGCCGACTAGCGGGATCCTACAATGAGCAGTTCTTC.

The chain couples TRBV6-1 to TRBJ1-3; a weak D match, TRBD1 (5 bases). Germline V CDR1 and CDR2: MNHNS, SASEGT. The CDR3 is made up of 16 amino acids. Trimming removed 2 bases at V and 0 bases at J, with 11 bases between. The CDR3 sequence: CASSEPGSSSGNTIYF. The CDR3 coding sequence is TGTGCCAGCAGTGAACCAGGGTCTAGCTCTGGAAACACCATATATTTT.

CDR3 residues: CATSRGLSTDIQYF. In DNA form, the CDR3 reads TGTGCCACCAGCAGAGGACTCTCGACAGACATTCAGTACTTC. This chain connects TRBV15 to TRBJ2-4; D is possibly TRBD1 (5 bases). V shed 1 base and J shed 8 bases, with 12 bases lying between them. Germline values: CDR1 LNHNV, CDR2 YYDKDF (reference sequence). The CDR3 runs to 14 residues.

The rearrangement links TRBV9 to TRBJ1-3; 8 bases are shared with TRBD1. CDR1 SGDLS and CDR2 YYNGEE come from the germline V gene. The V gene end was trimmed by 4 bases and the J gene end by 6 bases; junction bases not matched to a gene: 6. The CDR3 runs 14 residues. The CDR3 DNA reads TGTGCCAGCAGCAGGCAGACAGGGGCAAACACCATATATTTT. Translating gives CASSRQTGANTIYF.

V is TRBV11-2 and J is TRBJ2-3; D is undetermined. The CDR3 contains 17 residues. V lost 0 bases to trimming and J lost 2 bases, with 15 bases between them. Germline V gives CDR1 SGHAT, CDR2 FQNNGV. The CDR3 here is CASSLDWPSGDTDTQYF. As DNA, the CDR3 is TGTGCCAGCAGCTTAGATTGGCCTAGTGGAGACACAGATACGCAGTATTTT.

This sequence joins TRBV5-3 and TRBJ2-7, with 7 bases matching TRBD2. TRBV5-3 is identified as an open reading frame with a role that is uncertain. CDR3 length: 14 amino acids. Trimming removed 10 bases from V and 2 bases from J; junction bases left unmatched: 12. In nucleotides, the CDR3 is TGTGCCCCGAAGAGGCGGGAGTACCCCTACGAGCAGTACTTC. Protein product: CAPKRREYPYEQYF.

The rearrangement joins TRBV24-1 to TRBJ1-2; D is undetermined. This CDR3 has 12 residues. V lost 9 bases and J lost 3, with 10 bases in between. The germline gives CDR1 KGHDR, CDR2 SFDVKD. The CDR3 reads CATGREDYGYTF. CDR3 bases: TGTGCCACCGGACGGGAAGACTATGGCTACACCTTC.

This chain links TRBV5-1 with TRBJ1-1; D is perhaps TRBD1 (5 bases). Germline CDR1 is SGHRS and CDR2 is YFSETQ. This CDR3 spans 14 amino acids. The ends were cut back, 6 bases at V and 4 bases at J, with 16 bases in the middle. CDR3: CASTSGDVGTEAFF. The CDR3 DNA reads as TGCGCCAGCACCAGCGGGGACGTCGGCACTGAAGCTTTCTTT.

This chain links TRBV10-1 with TRBJ1-5; maybe TRBD1 (5 bases). V gave up 4 bases and J gave up 5 bases, with 9 bases separating them. This CDR3 is built from 13 residues. Germline-derived CDR1 and CDR2 are WNHNN and SYGVQD (reference sequence). Here the CDR3 DNA reads TGCGCCAGCAGTGGACAGCTATATCAGCCCCAGCATTTT. This codes for CASSGQLYQPQHF.